This T cell receptor (beta chain) appears in the sequencing data of a study of neurological immune-mediated disorders. General study findings and limits: The most TCR clonal expansion was seen in HTLV-1-associated myelopathy, whereas the least was seen in multiple sclerosis, below the level in healthy controls. No expanded-clone CDR3 amino acid sequence recurred across subjects, suggesting private TCR-beta repertoires.

By share of the sample, this clonotype is medium-sized. No antigen is known for it. The germline gives CDR1 SGHRS, CDR2 YFSETQ. With 0 bases removed from V and 8 bases from J, the gap between germline ends came to 14 bases. This CDR3 is 14 amino acids long. The cDNA came from 5'RACE with 10-nucleotide random UMIs. Sequencing runs each generated in excess of 180 million TCR-beta sequences derived from 15-18 subjects. Each CDR3 protein gets one entry after TCRdb re-called the 5' RACE reads with MiXCR. The table has about 36,000 distinct CDR3 sequences, 10% to 13% seen once. Sequencing input: PBMCs. The clonotype was recovered from a woman aged 25-40 years with HTLV-1-associated myelopathy (HAM/TSP). The chain couples TRBV5-1 to TRBJ1-2, with D possibly being TRBD1 (6 bases). CDR3 region: CASSLDRQDGGYTF. The CDR3 DNA follows: TGCGCCAGCAGCTTGGACCGACAGGACGGAGGCTACACCTTC.